The 29 T cell receptor beta chains below all came from one sample that was sequenced in a study of immune aging and cytomegalovirus after organ transplant. The sample's time point: five sample-tagged time points from pre-transplant (day -1) to day 368 post-transplant, pooled. Libraries came from microwell single-cell capture using BD Rhapsody targeted mRNA and AbSeq reagents. TCRdb reprocessed the single-cell sequencing reads with MiXCR, giving one entry per CDR3 protein. The data show about 21,000 distinct CDR3 sequences, roughly a third seen once. Their antigens are not known. The specimen was CMV peptide-activated CD4+ and CD8+ T cells sorted from blood, collected at five time points, pooled. Sample subset: sorted CD8+CD137+ and CD4+CD154+ T cells after 12 to 13 h CMV IE-1 peptide stimulation. The receptors stem from a female donor who had a heart transplant and CMV viremia.

The rearrangement joins TRBV10-3 to TRBJ1-1, with TRBD1 as a possible D gene (6 bases). This CDR3 is built from 14 residues. V lost 2 bases and J lost 1, with 8 bases in between. In germline, CDR1 is ENHRY, CDR2 SYGVKD. Here the CDR3 DNA reads TGTGCCATCAGTGAGACACAGGGGAACACTGAAGCTTTCTTT. Encoded protein: CAISETQGNTEAFF.

The rearrangement links TRBV7-9 to TRBJ1-2, with TRBD1 as a possible D gene (6 bases). Per germline, CDR1 SEHNR and CDR2 FQNEAQ (reference sequence). CDR3 size: 14 residues. V shed 4 bases and J shed 4 bases, with 13 bases lying between them. The CDR3: CASSYPTGFYGYTF. The CDR3 nucleotides are TGTGCCAGCAGCTACCCGACAGGCTTCTATGGCTACACCTTC.

This clonotype was recorded only once. Since no conserved phenylalanine or tryptophan closes the CDR3, a read error is the likely cause. The V gene is TRBV15, the J gene TRBJ2-2; TRBD1 aligns across 8 bases. This CDR3 has 14 residues. Germline assignment: CDR1 LNHNV and CDR2 YYDKDF (reference sequence). V dropped 8 bases and J dropped 9; count of bases not matched to a gene: 11. The CDR3 DNA is TGTGCCACCTCGTCTACAGGGGGAACCAGGGAGCTGTTTCTC. Translating it yields CATSSTGGTRELFL.

This clonotype was found a few times. The conserved final phenylalanine or tryptophan is absent from the CDR3, which likely points to a read error. In DNA, the CDR3 is TGCAGTGCTAGACCACCGACGGGGGCCCCTAATGAAAAACTGTTTCTT. It specifies CSARPPTGAPNEKLFL. This rearrangement joins TRBV20-1 to TRBJ1-4; D perhaps matches TRBD1 (6 bases). The CDR3 covers 16 residues. The V gene lost 2 bases and the J gene lost 3 bases, with 16 bases spanning the gap. Germline CDR1 reads DFQATT; CDR2 reads SNEGSKA (reference sequence).

The chain employs TRBV6-1 and TRBJ1-5, with no clear D. This CDR3 spans 14 amino acids. Trimming removed 3 bases at V and 9 bases at J, with 15 bases between. Germline loops: CDR1 MNHNS, CDR2 SASEGT. The CDR3, as DNA: TGTGCCAGCAGTGATATAGGGAACGATCGGCCCCAGCATTTT. It codes for CASSDIGNDRPQHF.

The rearrangement uses TRBV6-5 and TRBJ2-7, with 10 positions matching TRBD1. Germline CDR1 is MNHEY and CDR2 is SVGAGI. CDR3 size: 14 residues. V trimming: 5 bases; J trimming: 1 base; junction bases outside the gene matches: 2. CDR3 nucleotides: TGTGCCAGCAGTGGACAGGGGGAATCCTACGAGCAGTACTTC. Protein product: CASSGQGESYEQYF.

In its sample, this clonotype ranks as medium-sized (0.01 to 0.1%). V usage is TRBV20-1 and J usage is TRBJ1-1; 9 bases line up with TRBD1. The CDR3 length is 13 residues. Trimming removed 6 bases from V and 1 base from J; junction bases left unmatched: 3. CDR1 and CDR2 (germline): DFQATT, SNEGSKA (reference sequence). DNA for the CDR3: TGCAGTGCCCCGGGACAGGGGAACACTGAAGCTTTCTTT. Its protein product is CSAPGQGNTEAFF.

The V and J genes are TRBV13 and TRBJ2-5, with D unresolved. Trimming took off 0 bases at V and 2 bases at J, with 7 bases between the two ends. The CDR3 extends over 14 amino acids. From germline, CDR1 is PRHDT and CDR2 FYEKMQ (reference sequence). CDR3 coding DNA: TGTGCCAGCAGCTTAGGCGCTAGGCAAGAGACCCAGTACTTC. Its protein is CASSLGARQETQYF.

This clonotype was counted ten times or more. This chain links TRBV19 with TRBJ1-3; D uncertain. V lost 4 bases and J lost 3, with 4 bases in between. The CDR3 has 12 residues. Germline V gene lookup returns CDR1 LNHDA and CDR2 SQIVND (reference sequence). In DNA, the CDR3 is TGTGCCAGTAGTACCAATGGAAACACCATATATTTT. Residues: CASSTNGNTIYF.

This clonotype has a count of ten or more. The chain joins TRBV12-3 or TRBV12-4 to TRBJ1-6, with 10 positions matching TRBD1. This CDR3 region has 15 residues. J gave up 7 bases and V 3 bases, and 3 bases lay outside the gene matches. CDR3 sequence (DNA): TGTGCCAGCAGTTTTACGGGACAGGGGAATTCACCCCTCCACTTT. Translated: CASSFTGQGNSPLHF.

This chain joins TRBV10-3 and TRBJ2-1, with 14 bases that match TRBD2. Unmatched junction bases numbered 6, after V lost 7 bases and J lost 10 bases. There are 14 residues in the CDR3. Germline values: CDR1 ENHRY, CDR2 SYGVKD. In DNA form, the CDR3 reads TGTGCCATCAAGACTAGCGGGAGGGCCGAGGAGCAGTTCTTC. This codes for CAIKTSGRAEEQFF.

The chain uses TRBV19 and TRBJ1-1; D is unclear. This CDR3 spans 13 amino acids. Germline CDR1 and CDR2: LNHDA and SQIVND (reference sequence). Deletions cut 4 bases from V and 2 bases from J, with 8 bases between. The CDR3 reads CASSTGLNTEAFF. The CDR3 bases are TGTGCCAGTAGTACGGGCCTCAACACTGAAGCTTTCTTT.

DNA of the CDR3: TGCGCCAGCAGCCAAGCAGCCCCTGGGGCCAACGTCCTGACTTTC. Its translation is CASSQAAPGANVLTF. The V gene is TRBV4-1, the J gene TRBJ2-6, with D unclear. V was pared by 1 base and J by 2 bases, with 6 bases between. The CDR3 runs to 15 residues. CDR1 is MGHRA and CDR2 is YSYEKL in the germline V gene.

This clonotype was seen at least ten times. The chain couples TRBV5-4 to TRBJ2-7, with D maybe TRBD1 (6 bases). With 4 bases removed from V and 0 bases from J, the gap between germline ends came to 8 bases. This CDR3 comprises 13 residues. Germline lookup yields CDR1 SGHNT and CDR2 YYREEE (reference sequence). The CDR3 DNA follows: TGTGCCAGCAGCCTACAGGGCTCCTACGAGCAGTACTTC. This codes for CASSLQGSYEQYF.

The table lists this clonotype with a few counts. As the CDR3 is not closed by the conserved phenylalanine or tryptophan, this likely results from a read error. V is TRBV5-4 and J is TRBJ1-3, with 9 bases lining up with TRBD1. The CDR3 runs to 15 residues. Germline-derived CDR1 and CDR2 are SGHNT and YYREEE (reference sequence). CDR3 loop: CASSLQGASGDTIYL. Written as DNA, the CDR3 is TGTGCCAGCAGCTTACAGGGGGCTTCTGGAGACACCATATATCTT.

The rearrangement links TRBV19 to TRBJ2-3; no firm D call. The germline CDR1 and CDR2 sequences are LNHDA and SQIVND (reference sequence). CDR3 length: 14 residues. The V end lost 3 bases, the J end lost 1 base, and 8 bases lay between the germline ends. CDR3 in DNA: TGTGCCAGTAGTATGACGTCGGGCACAGATACGCAGTATTTT. This sequence encodes CASSMTSGTDTQYF. Filled out from reference TRBV19 and TRBJ2-3, the complete variable domain reads DGGITQSPKYLFRKEGQNVTLSCEQNLNHDAMYWYRQDPGQGLRLIYYSQIVNDFQKGDIAEGYSVSREKKESFPLTVTSAQKNPTAFYLCASSMTSGTDTQYFGPGTRLTVL.

Only a few counts were recorded for this clonotype. J is TRBJ2-1 and V is TRBV7-9, with 11 nucleotides matching TRBD2. Trimming took 6 bases from V and 5 from J; bases not matched to a gene: 6. Germline-derived CDR1 and CDR2 are SEHNR and FQNEAQ (reference sequence). The CDR3 extends over 15 amino acids. The chain's CDR3 is CASSKPGLADNEQFF. In DNA form, the CDR3 reads TGTGCCAGCAGTAAACCGGGACTAGCGGACAATGAGCAGTTCTTC.

Only a few counts were recorded for this clonotype. This rearrangement joins TRBV11-2 to TRBJ1-2; tentatively, D is TRBD1 (5 bases). CDR1 is SGHAT, CDR2 FQNNGV, per germline. The V gene lost 0 bases and the J gene lost 9 bases, with 14 bases spanning the gap. CDR3 length: 14 residues. This CDR3 is CASSLDEGRGRYTF. Here the CDR3 DNA reads TGTGCCAGCAGCTTAGATGAGGGGAGAGGTCGCTACACCTTC.

Regarding this clonotype: Since no conserved phenylalanine or tryptophan closes the CDR3, a read error is the likely cause. This chain uses TRBV12-3 or TRBV12-4 with TRBJ1-2; D gene unclear. V lost 5 bases and J lost 8, with 9 bases in between. The CDR3 is made up of 11 amino acids. CDR3 residues: CASSRQWGYTV. CDR3 bases: TGTGCCAGCAGTAGGCAGTGGGGCTACACCGTC.

As for this clonotype: Given the absence of the conserved phenylalanine or tryptophan at the CDR3 end, a read error is likely. The chain recombines TRBV4-3 with TRBJ2-1, with TRBD2 as a possible D gene (6 bases). V was shortened by 1 base and J by 5 bases, with 12 bases between the two germline ends. The CDR3 is 15 amino acids. Germline assignment: CDR1 LGHNA and CDR2 YSLEER. The CDR3 loop reads CASSQGLAEDNEQFL. CDR3 bases: TGCGCCAGCAGCCAAGGGTTAGCGGAAGACAATGAGCAGTTCCTC.

The sample holds many counts of this clonotype. V and J are TRBV27 and TRBJ1-1, with a tentative D call TRBD1 (6 bases). Germline-derived CDR1 and CDR2 are MNHEY and SMNVEV (reference sequence). Trimming cost V 4 bases and J 1 base, with 7 bases left between them. This CDR3 comprises 13 residues. The CDR3 is CASSYRENTEAFF. In DNA form, the CDR3 reads TGTGCCAGCAGTTACAGGGAGAACACTGAAGCTTTCTTT.

This clonotype was detected ten times or more. The V call is TRBV30, the J call TRBJ2-3; D not certain. The germline V gene has CDR1 GTSNPN and CDR2 SVGIG (reference sequence). V was shortened by 7 bases and J by 5 bases, with 19 bases between the two germline ends. This CDR3 is 14 amino acids long. For the CDR3, the DNA is TGTGCCTACGGACCGGGCCCCGCAGGAGATACGCAGTATTTT. Translating it yields CAYGPGPAGDTQYF.

V is TRBV5-1 and J is TRBJ1-6; no definite D call. The germline V and J ends were trimmed by 0 bases and 4 bases, with 5 bases remaining between them. The CDR3 is 14 residues long. The germline V gene has CDR1 SGHRS and CDR2 YFSETQ. The DNA for the CDR3 is TGCGCCAGCAGCTTGGTACTGTATAATTCACCCCTCCACTTT. It codes for CASSLVLYNSPLHF.

The chain joins TRBV28 to TRBJ2-5; 7 nucleotides match TRBD1. After removal of 5 bases from V and 5 bases from J, the junction contained 8 bases not matched to a gene. CDR1 and CDR2 from the germline V gene are MDHEN and SYDVKM. The CDR3 totals 14 residues. DNA for the CDR3: TGTGCCAGCAGTCTCCAGGACAGGTCGGAGACCCAGTACTTC. Translation: CASSLQDRSETQYF.

This chain joins TRBV7-9 and TRBJ2-2; no definite D call. Per germline, CDR1 SEHNR and CDR2 FQNEAQ (reference sequence). V was cut by 8 bases and J by 6 bases, with 10 bases left in between. The CDR3 length is 12 residues. DNA for the CDR3: TGTGCCAGCGGCTCCTTGTCCGGGGAGCTGTTTTTT. Its protein product is CASGSLSGELFF. The complete variable domain, with remaining parts taken from reference TRBV7-9 and TRBJ2-2, reads DTGVSQNPRHKITKRGQNVTFRCDPISEHNRLYWYRQTLGQGPEFLTYFQNEAQLEKSRLLSDRFSAERPKGSFSTLEIQRTEQGDSAMYLCASGSLSGELFFGEGSRLTVL.

V and J are TRBV30 and TRBJ1-5; 11 bases agree with TRBD1. V lost 2 bases and J lost 6; bases outside the gene matches: 6. This CDR3 is built from 15 residues. The germline CDR1 and CDR2 sequences are GTSNPN and SVGIG (reference sequence). CDR3 region: CAWSPGTGGCQPQHF. The CDR3, as DNA: TGTGCCTGGAGTCCCGGGACAGGGGGATGTCAGCCCCAGCATTTT.

V and J are TRBV2 and TRBJ2-7, with 7 bases matching TRBD2. CDR1 is SNHLY, CDR2 FYNNEI, per germline. CDR3 size: 14 residues. The junction had 7 bases not matched to a gene; V was cut back by 6 bases and J by 2 bases. The CDR3 protein is CASRPGLSPYEQYF. CDR3 in DNA: TGTGCCAGCAGGCCGGGACTATCCCCCTACGAGCAGTACTTC.

The chain joins TRBV4-2 to TRBJ1-1, with D uncertain. The CDR3 spans 13 residues. Germline lookup yields CDR1 LGHNA and CDR2 YNFKEQ. The V gene lost 5 bases and the J gene lost 3 bases, with 10 bases spanning the gap. CDR3 DNA: TGTGCCAGCAGCGCAGACCGGGACACTGAAGCTTTCTTT. This gives the protein CASSADRDTEAFF.

The rearrangement joins TRBV7-2 to TRBJ1-1; D is undetermined. Trimming cost V 6 bases and J 0 bases, with 20 bases left between them. Germline CDR1 reads SGHTA; CDR2 reads FQGNSA. The CDR3 runs to 17 residues. CDR3 sequence (DNA): TGTGCCAGCAGAAGCGCGATCCTAAGAGACATGAACACTGAAGCTTTCTTT. Encoded protein: CASRSAILRDMNTEAFF.